These 25 T cell receptor beta chains were sequenced from one sample in a study of liver allograft versus peripheral blood T cells. Overall study: Transplanted-liver T cell receptor repertoires were compared with recipients' peripheral blood repertoires.

TCRdb re-called the reads through MiXCR, storing one row per CDR3 protein. The repertoire includes about 3,500 distinct CDR3 sequences, roughly 15% of them detected once, and about 3% sits in the top ten. These receptors were collected from a human patient who had a liver transplant. These T cells may partly come from the graft donor.

The rearrangement links TRBV28 to TRBJ1-4; D gene unclear. The V gene's germline CDR1 is MDHEN and CDR2 SYDVKM. The CDR3 extends over 14 amino acids. The V gene lost 4 bases and the J gene lost 4 bases, with 10 bases spanning the gap. The CDR3 nucleotides are TGTGCCAGCAGTTCGCGCAGTCTTAATGAAAAACTGTTTTTT. This sequence encodes CASSSRSLNEKLFF.

The chain is built from TRBV25-1 and TRBJ1-4, with 9 bases identical to TRBD1. The V segment lost 10 bases and the J segment 7 bases; nucleotides outside the gene matches: 7. This CDR3 region has 13 residues. Germline CDR1 and CDR2: MGHDK and SYGVNS. The CDR3 sequence is CATGGQGSEKLFF. The CDR3 DNA is TGTGCCACAGGGGGACAGGGCAGTGAAAAACTGTTTTTT.

This clonotype was counted a few times. The V call is TRBV12-3 or TRBV12-4, the J call TRBJ1-2, with D unclear. The ends were cut back, 3 bases at V and 9 bases at J, with 11 bases in the middle. The CDR3 is 12 residues long. The CDR3 nucleotides are TGTGCCAGCAGTTTTTCGGCTGGCAGCTACACCTTC. Residues: CASSFSAGSYTF.

The rearrangement links TRBV20-1 to TRBJ2-1, with TRBD2 as a possible D gene (6 bases). CDR3 length equals 15 residues. Germline V gene lookup returns CDR1 DFQATT and CDR2 SNEGSKA (reference sequence). The V gene lost 0 bases and the J gene lost 8 bases, with 17 bases spanning the gap. The CDR3 loop is CSARDPPGGVYEQFF. As DNA, the CDR3 is TGCAGTGCTAGAGATCCCCCCGGGGGTGTCTATGAGCAGTTCTTC.

This clonotype rates as medium-sized. The chain uses TRBV29-1 and TRBJ2-3, with 10 bases identical to TRBD2. The length of the CDR3 is 17 residues. Germline CDR1 and CDR2: SQVTM and ANQGSEA. The junction had 10 bases not matched to a gene; V was cut back by 0 bases and J by 4 bases. The chain's CDR3 is CSVEDFFASGSSDTQYF. CDR3 nucleotides: TGCAGCGTTGAAGATTTTTTCGCTAGCGGGAGCTCAGATACGCAGTATTTT.

This clonotype turned up a few times. J is TRBJ2-2 and V is TRBV9; 8 bases are shared with TRBD2. The CDR3 covers 21 residues. Germline CDR1 reads SGDLS; CDR2 reads YYNGEE. V trimming: 4 bases; J trimming: 2 bases; junction bases outside the gene matches: 22. The CDR3: CASSSRVSTGRDPSNTGELFF. The DNA for the CDR3 is TGTGCCAGCAGCTCTCGAGTTTCTACCGGGAGGGACCCCAGTAACACCGGGGAGCTGTTTTTT.

This chain links TRBV7-9 with TRBJ2-7; D call uncertain. CDR1 is SEHNR and CDR2 is FQNEAQ in the germline V gene (reference sequence). This CDR3 spans 14 amino acids. The V and J ends lost 2 bases and 5 bases respectively, with 13 bases between them. The CDR3 bases are TGTGCCAGCAGCTTAAGTCTTTCCCTAAACGAGCAGTACTTC. This codes for CASSLSLSLNEQYF. Filled out from reference TRBV7-9 and TRBJ2-7, the complete variable domain reads DTGVSQNPRHKITKRGQNVTFRCDPISEHNRLYWYRQTLGQGPEFLTYFQNEAQLEKSRLLSDRFSAERPKGSFSTLEIQRTEQGDSAMYLCASSLSLSLNEQYFGPGTRLTVT.

Within the sample, this clonotype is large. This rearrangement joins TRBV19 to TRBJ1-1, with D possibly TRBD1 on 5 matching bases. This CDR3 is 11 amino acids long. V lost 10 bases and J 4 bases, leaving 10 bases between the germline ends. Germline CDR1 and CDR2: LNHDA and SQIVND (reference sequence). The CDR3 region has the DNA TGTGCCACTGGGGGAGGCACTGAAGCTTTCTTT. Translating gives CATGGGTEAFF.

This clonotype is medium-sized within its sample. The rearrangement links TRBV28 to TRBJ2-5, with TRBD2 matching over 13 bases. Germline CDR1 reads MDHEN; CDR2 reads SYDVKM. V shed 4 bases and J 1 base; nucleotides not matched to a gene: 9. The CDR3 is 18 amino acids. DNA of the CDR3: TGTGCCAGCAGTTCCCTGCCGGGGACTAGCGGGACCCAAGAGACCCAGTACTTC. Protein sequence: CASSSLPGTSGTQETQYF.

J is TRBJ2-4 and V is TRBV14; D call uncertain. V dropped 1 base and J dropped 10 bases, with 8 bases sitting between them. The CDR3 is 12 amino acids. Germline V gene sequence: CDR1 SGHDN, CDR2 FVKESK. CDR3 in amino acids: CASSQGFGIQYF. The CDR3, as DNA: TGTGCCAGCAGCCAAGGGTTTGGAATTCAGTACTTC.

Within the sample, this clonotype is large. This chain links TRBV6-1 with TRBJ1-1; a possible D gene is TRBD1 (5 bases). CDR3 length: 15 residues. The V gene lost 4 bases and the J gene lost 1 base, with 13 bases spanning the gap. CDR1 and CDR2 (germline): MNHNS, SASEGT. CDR3 in amino acids: CASSAATGPNTEAFF. The CDR3, as DNA: TGTGCCAGCAGTGCCGCCACGGGGCCGAACACTGAAGCTTTCTTT.

The chain links TRBV7-3 to TRBJ1-2; 8 bases line up with TRBD1. The germline V gene has CDR1 SGHTA and CDR2 FQGTGA. This CDR3 has 13 residues. V was clipped by 4 bases and J by 6 bases; unmatched bases: 4. The CDR3, as DNA: TGTGCCAGCAGCTCTCAGACAGGGGATGGCTACACCTTC. Residues: CASSSQTGDGYTF.

By its share, this clonotype is medium-sized. V and J are TRBV5-4 and TRBJ2-3, with D maybe TRBD1 (6 bases). The CDR3 spans 14 residues. V lost 3 bases and J 5 bases, leaving 13 bases between the germline ends. CDR1 is SGHNT and CDR2 is YYREEE in the germline V gene (reference sequence). CDR3 bases: TGTGCCAGCAGCTCAGGACAGAGATTAGATACGCAGTATTTT. As protein: CASSSGQRLDTQYF.

This clonotype was counted a few times. This rearrangement joins TRBV10-2 to TRBJ1-1; D is unresolved. Germline-derived CDR1 and CDR2 are WSHSY and SAAADI. The CDR3 sequence is 16 residues long. Between the trimmed V and J ends, which lost 4 bases and 2 bases, there was a span of 17 bases. CDR3 in DNA: TGCGCCAGCAGTGTTGCTATGGGAGTTCGTAACACTGAAGCTTTCTTT. As protein: CASSVAMGVRNTEAFF.

By frequency in the sample, this clonotype is medium-sized (0.01 to 0.1%). J is TRBJ2-5 and V is TRBV28; D might be TRBD1 (5 bases). The CDR3 runs to 12 residues. Germline V gives CDR1 MDHEN, CDR2 SYDVKM. V dropped 5 bases and J dropped 6 bases, with 10 bases sitting between them. The chain's CDR3 is CASSVGRQTQYF. DNA for the CDR3: TGTGCCAGCAGTGTGGGGCGGCAGACCCAGTACTTC.

The chain couples TRBV2 to TRBJ2-3; D could derive from TRBD1 or TRBD2 (5 bases each). Trimming shortened V by 8 bases and J by 6 bases, and 24 bases separated the two germline ends. Looked up from germline, CDR1 is SNHLY and CDR2 is FYNNEI. The CDR3 covers 16 residues. CDR3 nucleotides: TGTGCCAGCCCCCCCGCGAGGGACCGGCGGGCGGATACGCAGTATTTT. This translates into CASPPARDRRADTQYF. The whole variable domain, remainder taken from reference TRBV2 and TRBJ2-3, is EPEVTQTPSHQVTQMGQEVILRCVPISNHLYFYWYRQILGQKVEFLVSFYNNEISEKSEIFDDQFSVERPDGSNFTLKIRSTKLEDSAMYFCASPPARDRRADTQYFGPGTRLTVL.

This clonotype is labeled as medium-sized (0.01 to 0.1%). This rearrangement joins TRBV7-9 to TRBJ2-3; 13 bases align to TRBD2. Per the germline V gene, CDR1 is SEHNR and CDR2 is FQNEAQ (reference sequence). The CDR3 contains 14 residues. V lost 5 bases, J lost 11 bases, and 7 bases stayed unmatched. CDR3 DNA sequence: TGTGCCAGCAGCCCCCAGGGACTAGCGGGACTGCAGTATTTT. This encodes CASSPQGLAGLQYF.

A word on this clonotype: Likely a read error: the CDR3 ends without its conserved phenylalanine or tryptophan. This chain joins TRBV20-1 and TRBJ2-1; 15 bases are a match to TRBD2. Germline V CDR1 and CDR2: DFQATT, SNEGSKA (reference sequence). This CDR3 region has 15 residues. V lost 6 bases to trimming and J lost 9 bases; unmatched junction nucleotides: 9. The CDR3 DNA is TGCAGTGCCGGAGGACTAGCGGGGGGGCCGAGTGAGCAGTTCCTC. Protein sequence: CSAGGLAGGPSEQFL.

By its share, this clonotype is medium-sized. This chain uses TRBV5-4 with TRBJ2-3; the D call may be TRBD1 or TRBD2 (5 bases each). The CDR3 loop spans 16 amino acids. V was clipped by 0 bases and J by 0 bases, with 11 bases between them. CDR1 SGHNT and CDR2 YYREEE come from the germline V gene (reference sequence). CDR3 coding DNA: TGTGCCAGCAGCTTGGGGTGGGGCGGGAGCACAGATACGCAGTATTTT. Amino acid sequence: CASSLGWGGSTDTQYF.

This clonotype has just a few counts. The chain uses TRBV5-1 and TRBJ1-1; TRBD1 aligns across 7 bases. Germline V gene data show CDR1 as SGHRS and CDR2 as YFSETQ. Trimming cost V 5 bases and J 10 bases; bases outside gene matches: 17. CDR3 length: 15 residues. The CDR3 DNA sequence: TGCGCCAGCAGTCCAAGATCGGGACAGCCCATTGTAGCTTTCTTT. Amino acids: CASSPRSGQPIVAFF.

The V and J genes are TRBV20-1 and TRBJ1-5; D gene unclear. The V gene lost 3 bases and the J gene lost 0 bases, with 6 bases spanning the gap. The CDR3 runs 13 residues. Per germline, CDR1 DFQATT and CDR2 SNEGSKA (reference sequence). CDR3 protein: CSASHGSNQPQHF. The CDR3 nucleotides are TGCAGTGCTAGCCACGGTAGCAATCAGCCCCAGCATTTT.

The V gene is TRBV20-1, the J gene TRBJ2-3, with D uncertain. Per germline, CDR1 DFQATT and CDR2 SNEGSKA (reference sequence). The V end was cut by 6 bases, the J end by 1 base, with 8 bases between. There are 12 residues in the CDR3. The CDR3 loop reads CSATGRTDTQYF. As DNA, the CDR3 is TGCAGTGCCACCGGGCGCACAGATACGCAGTATTTT.

A few counts support this clonotype. The gene calls are TRBV20-1 and TRBJ2-1, with 7 bases aligning to TRBD2. The CDR3 is 16 residues long. Germline V gene lookup returns CDR1 DFQATT and CDR2 SNEGSKA (reference sequence). V lost 6 bases and J lost 2; bases outside the gene matches: 13. The chain's CDR3 is CSALGGSGSAYNEQFF. CDR3 DNA sequence: TGCAGTGCCCTCGGGGGTAGCGGGTCCGCCTACAATGAGCAGTTCTTC.

This clonotype is medium-sized in the sample. The chain recombines TRBV19 with TRBJ2-3; 8 positions agree with TRBD1. The CDR3 is 15 residues long. The trim removed 5 bases at V and 3 bases at J, leaving 7 bases unmatched. Germline loops: CDR1 LNHDA, CDR2 SQIVND (reference sequence). The CDR3, as DNA: TGTGCCAGTAGTTCGTGGACAGGGAAGACAGATACGCAGTATTTT. It yields the protein CASSSWTGKTDTQYF.

This clonotype is labeled as medium-sized (0.01 to 0.1%). The V gene is TRBV6-2 or TRBV6-3, the J gene TRBJ2-1; the D gene could be TRBD1 or TRBD2 (5 bases each). The V gene's germline CDR1 is MNHEY and CDR2 SVGEGT. CDR3 length equals 16 residues. Deletions cut 5 bases from V and 7 bases from J, with 21 bases between. The CDR3 bases are TGTGCCAGCAGTCCTCCCGGGGCGTCCGTAGGGAATGAGCAGTTCTTC. Translation gives CASSPPGASVGNEQFF.